Listed below are T cell receptor beta chains from one sample, sequenced in a study of identical twins. TCRdb re-derived calls from the 5' RACE reads in MiXCR, one entry per CDR3 protein. The sample comprises roughly 720,000 distinct CDR3 sequences, 15% to 20% of which are singletons, and around 13% rests with the top ten. These records were also assigned to another study, of T cells expressing NK-cell markers.

The sequencing input was PBMCs. The receptors derive from a woman aged 18-29 years in good health. CDR3s include the opening cysteine and the closing phenylalanine or tryptophan. A D gene is named only where the DNA matches it firmly. Size tells how often a clone was seen (once, few, many) or the class of an expanded clone, and some rows leave it out.

clone_size: NA; d_call: TRBD1; j_call: TRBJ2-3; v_call: TRBV15; cdr3_aa: CATSRDRVTDTQYF; cdr3_nt: TGTGCCACCAGCAGGGACAGGGTCACAGATACGCAGTATTTT
clone_size: once; d_call: TRBD2; j_call: TRBJ2-2; v_call: TRBV2; cdr3_aa: CASGAGGLGTGELFF; cdr3_nt: TGTGCCAGCGGCGCGGGGGGACTTGGCACCGGGGAGCTGTTTTTT
clone_size: few; d_call: TRBD2; j_call: TRBJ2-3; v_call: TRBV20-1; cdr3_aa: CSGGTSGGSDTQYF; cdr3_nt: TGCAGTGGCGGGACTAGCGGGGGATCAGATACGCAGTATTTT
clone_size: few; d_call: TRBD2; j_call: TRBJ2-7; v_call: TRBV20-1; cdr3_aa: CSARDFPSGNYEQYF; cdr3_nt: TGCAGTGCTAGAGATTTTCCTAGCGGAAACTACGAGCAGTACTTC
clone_size: many; d_call: NA; j_call: TRBJ1-2; v_call: TRBV7-8; cdr3_aa: CASSFGTGYTF; cdr3_nt: TGTGCCAGCAGCTTCGGCACAGGCTACACCTTC
clone_size: few; d_call: NA; j_call: TRBJ2-1; v_call: TRBV3-1; cdr3_aa: CASSQVYNEQFF; cdr3_nt: TGTGCCAGCAGCCAAGTCTACAATGAGCAGTTCTTC
clone_size: NA; d_call: TRBD2; j_call: TRBJ2-1; v_call: TRBV28; cdr3_aa: CASSSPTGGQDEQFF; cdr3_nt: TGTGCCAGCAGTTCCCCCACGGGGGGGCAGGATGAGCAGTTCTTC
clone_size: once; d_call: NA; j_call: TRBJ1-2; v_call: TRBV19; cdr3_aa: CASSLGLGSNYGYTF; cdr3_nt: TGTGCCAGTAGTCTAGGACTTGGCAGCAACTATGGCTACACCTTC
clone_size: NA; d_call: TRBD2; j_call: TRBJ2-3; v_call: TRBV18; cdr3_aa: CASSPLLIPSGATDTQYF; cdr3_nt: TGTGCCAGCTCACCACTTTTGATTCCTAGCGGGGCCACAGATACGCAGTATTTT
clone_size: few; d_call: NA; j_call: TRBJ1-2; v_call: TRBV4-1; cdr3_aa: CASSQAGTQNYGYTF; cdr3_nt: TGCGCCAGCAGCCAAGCCGGGACGCAGAACTATGGCTACACCTTC
clone_size: few; d_call: TRBD2; j_call: TRBJ2-2; v_call: TRBV20-1; cdr3_aa: CSASRLAGGPGRTGELFF; cdr3_nt: TGCAGTGCTAGTCGGCTAGCGGGAGGGCCAGGGCGCACCGGGGAGCTGTTTTTT